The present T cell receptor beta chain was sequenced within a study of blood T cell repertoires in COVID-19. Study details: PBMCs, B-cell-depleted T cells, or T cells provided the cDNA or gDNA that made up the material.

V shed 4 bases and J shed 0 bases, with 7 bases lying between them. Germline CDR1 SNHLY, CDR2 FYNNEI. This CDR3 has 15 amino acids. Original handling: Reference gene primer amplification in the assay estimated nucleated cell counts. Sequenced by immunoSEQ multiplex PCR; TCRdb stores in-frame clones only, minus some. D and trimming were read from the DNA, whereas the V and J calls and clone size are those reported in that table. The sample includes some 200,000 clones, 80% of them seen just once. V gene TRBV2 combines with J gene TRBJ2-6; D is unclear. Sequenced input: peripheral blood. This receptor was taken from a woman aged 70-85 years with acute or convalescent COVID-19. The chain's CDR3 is CASSGLLSGANVLTF. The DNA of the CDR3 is TGTGCCAGCAGTGGCTTACTCTCTGGGGCCAACGTCCTGACTTTC.